One and the same sample provided the 9 T cell receptor beta chains below, sequenced in a study of T cell repertoires in cytomegalovirus infection. Their antigen targets remain unknown. Using its own MiXCR run on the reads, TCRdb lists one record per CDR3 protein. Altogether approximately 1,000,000 distinct CDR3 sequences are present, under 40% being singletons, with the ten largest covering roughly 13%. Sample: cultured CD8+ T cells from PBMCs, taken from culture after CMV antigen stimulation. These receptors all come from a human donor in good health (CMV status not recorded). Some clones in this sample may be carry-over from other donors' samples.

V and J are TRBV27 and TRBJ2-4; D may match TRBD1 or TRBD2 (7 bases each). Trimming took 8 bases from V and 1 from J, leaving 15 bases between them. This CDR3 comprises 15 residues. Germline V gives CDR1 MNHEY, CDR2 SMNVEV (reference sequence). In DNA, the CDR3 is TGTGCCAGCCGGAAGGGAGGGGGCGCCAAAAACATTCAGTACTTC. This codes for CASRKGGGAKNIQYF.

As regards this clonotype: This may arise from a read error, as a much more abundant clone is one base away. The chain employs TRBV11-2 and TRBJ2-2; no clear D. CDR1 SGHAT and CDR2 FQNNGV come from the germline V gene. The CDR3 contains 17 residues. CDR3 DNA: TGTGCCAGCAGCTTACCCCAATCCGGAACGAACACCTGGGAGCTGTTTTTT. Protein sequence: CASSLPQSGTNTWELFF.

This clonotype was detected a few times. This chain connects TRBV10-3 to TRBJ2-2; 10 bases line up with TRBD2. This CDR3 is built from 14 residues. CDR1 is ENHRY, CDR2 SYGVKD, per germline. The junction had 3 bases not matched to a gene; V was cut back by 7 bases and J by 4 bases. DNA for the CDR3: TGTGCCATCAAACTAGCGGGGATCACCGGGGAGCTGTTTTTT. It encodes CAIKLAGITGELFF.

This clonotype appeared a single time. The chain joins TRBV14 to TRBJ2-3, with 8 bases aligning to TRBD2. The J segment lost 6 bases and the V segment lost 4 bases, leaving 6 bases of the junction unmatched. Germline CDR1 and CDR2: SGHDN and FVKESK. The CDR3 runs 14 residues. The CDR3: CASSPRVAGDTQYF. The CDR3 DNA reads as TGTGCCAGCAGCCCAAGGGTAGCGGGGGATACGCAGTATTTT.

The chain carries TRBV29-1 and TRBJ2-1, with 10 bases fitting TRBD1. There are 17 residues in the CDR3. Looked up from germline, CDR1 is SQVTM and CDR2 is ANQGSEA. V lost 8 bases to trimming and J lost 4 bases; unmatched junction nucleotides: 17. The CDR3 sequence: CSLESGTGVSRYNEQFF. CDR3 DNA: TGCAGCTTAGAATCCGGGACAGGGGTATCTAGGTACAATGAGCAGTTCTTC.

This clonotype was seen only once. The genes are TRBV12-3 or TRBV12-4 and TRBJ2-1; 11 nucleotides match TRBD1. The CDR3 totals 17 residues. With V trimmed by 3 bases and J by 7 bases, 11 bases remained unmatched. In DNA, the CDR3 is TGTGCCAGCAGTTTCGTACCGGGACAGGGGGTTCGAAATGAGCAGTTCTTC. Protein: CASSFVPGQGVRNEQFF.

CDR3 in DNA: TGTGCCAGCAGCGATACGCCGGGACAACGGACCTACGACTATGGCTACACCTTC. It translates to CASSDTPGQRTYDYGYTF. The rearrangement links TRBV6-6 to TRBJ1-2; D perhaps matches TRBD1 (6 bases). The V end lost 6 bases, the J end lost 3 bases, and 26 bases lay between the germline ends. The CDR3 is 18 amino acids. Germline values: CDR1 MNHNY, CDR2 SVGAGI (reference sequence).

This clonotype has just a few counts. This chain links TRBV6-5 with TRBJ1-5; D remains ambiguous. The V end was cut by 2 bases, the J end by 2 bases, with 10 bases between. The CDR3 runs 15 residues. Germline V CDR1 and CDR2: MNHEY, SVGAGI. The CDR3 DNA reads as TGTGCCAGCAGTTACGGCCGAGACGGCAATCAGCCCCAGCATTTT. It encodes CASSYGRDGNQPQHF.

This clonotype was found a few times. This chain links TRBV4-2 with TRBJ2-7; 7 bases align to TRBD2. V shed 3 bases and J 5 bases; nucleotides not matched to a gene: 4. This CDR3 is built from 13 residues. The germline V gene encodes CDR1 LGHNA and CDR2 YNFKEQ. The CDR3: CASSHPSGDEQYF. The CDR3 DNA sequence: TGTGCCAGCAGCCATCCCAGCGGGGACGAGCAGTACTTC.